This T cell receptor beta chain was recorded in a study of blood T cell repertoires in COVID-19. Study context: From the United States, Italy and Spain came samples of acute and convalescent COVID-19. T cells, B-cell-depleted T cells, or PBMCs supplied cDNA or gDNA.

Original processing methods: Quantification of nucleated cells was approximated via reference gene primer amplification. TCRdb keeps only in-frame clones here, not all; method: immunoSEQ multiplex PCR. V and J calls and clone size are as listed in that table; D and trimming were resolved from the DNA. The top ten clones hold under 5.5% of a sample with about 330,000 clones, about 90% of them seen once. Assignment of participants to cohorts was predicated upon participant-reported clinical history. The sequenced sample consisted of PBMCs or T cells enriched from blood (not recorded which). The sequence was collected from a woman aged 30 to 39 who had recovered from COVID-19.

CDR3 DNA: TGTGCCAGCAGCCAAGCTGACAGGGGCTTAGCGATAGCTTTCTTT. Encoded protein: CASSQADRGLAIAFF. The rearrangement uses TRBV4-2 and TRBJ1-1; 8 nucleotides match TRBD1. The CDR3 extends over 15 amino acids. Germline CDR1 reads LGHNA; CDR2 reads YNFKEQ. After removal of 1 base from V and 10 bases from J, the junction contained 11 bases not matched to a gene.